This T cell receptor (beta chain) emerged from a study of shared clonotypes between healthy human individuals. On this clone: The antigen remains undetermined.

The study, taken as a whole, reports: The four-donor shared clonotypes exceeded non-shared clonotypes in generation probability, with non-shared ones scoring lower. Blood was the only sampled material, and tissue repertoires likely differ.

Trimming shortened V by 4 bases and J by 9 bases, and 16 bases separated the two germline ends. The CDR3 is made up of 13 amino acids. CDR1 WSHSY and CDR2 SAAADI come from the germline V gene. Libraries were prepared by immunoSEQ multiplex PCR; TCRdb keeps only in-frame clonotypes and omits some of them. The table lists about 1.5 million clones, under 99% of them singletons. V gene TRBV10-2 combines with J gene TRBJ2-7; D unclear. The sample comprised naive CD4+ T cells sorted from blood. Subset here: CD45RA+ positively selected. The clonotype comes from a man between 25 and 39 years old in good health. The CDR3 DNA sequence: TGCGCCAGCAGTGCCGCGAAGGGAATCGGGCAGTACTTC. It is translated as CASSAAKGIGQYF.